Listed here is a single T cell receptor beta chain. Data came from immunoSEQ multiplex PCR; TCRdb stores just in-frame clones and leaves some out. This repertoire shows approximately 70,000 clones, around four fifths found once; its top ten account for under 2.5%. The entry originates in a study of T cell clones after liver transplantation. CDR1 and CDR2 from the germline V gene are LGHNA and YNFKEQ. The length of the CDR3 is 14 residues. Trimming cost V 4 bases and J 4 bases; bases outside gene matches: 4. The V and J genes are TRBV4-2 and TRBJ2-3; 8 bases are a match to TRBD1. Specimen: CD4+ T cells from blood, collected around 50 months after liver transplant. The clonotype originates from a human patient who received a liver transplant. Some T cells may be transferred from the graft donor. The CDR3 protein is CASSRGQGPDTQYF. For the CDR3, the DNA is TGTGCCAGCAGCCGAGGACAGGGACCAGATACGCAGTATTTT.